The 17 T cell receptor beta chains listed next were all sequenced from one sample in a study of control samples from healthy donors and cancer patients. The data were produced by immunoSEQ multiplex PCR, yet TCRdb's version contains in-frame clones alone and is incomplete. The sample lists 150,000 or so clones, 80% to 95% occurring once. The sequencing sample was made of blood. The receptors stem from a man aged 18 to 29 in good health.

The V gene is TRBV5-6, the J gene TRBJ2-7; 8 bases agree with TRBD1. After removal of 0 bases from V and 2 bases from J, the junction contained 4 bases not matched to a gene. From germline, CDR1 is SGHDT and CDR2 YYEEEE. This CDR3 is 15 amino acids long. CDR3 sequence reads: CASSLGQGLTYEQYF. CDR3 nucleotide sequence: TGTGCCAGCAGCTTGGGACAGGGGTTGACCTACGAGCAGTACTTC.

The CDR3 DNA reads TGTGCCAGCAGTTACCCACCGGGACTAGCTTACCGCGAGCAGTACTTC. Encoded protein: CASSYPPGLAYREQYF. The gene calls are TRBV6-2 or TRBV6-3 and TRBJ2-7, with 9 positions matching TRBD2. The CDR3 has 16 residues. The junction had 11 bases not matched to a gene; V was cut back by 2 bases and J by 6 bases. The germline gives CDR1 MNHEY, CDR2 SVGEGT.

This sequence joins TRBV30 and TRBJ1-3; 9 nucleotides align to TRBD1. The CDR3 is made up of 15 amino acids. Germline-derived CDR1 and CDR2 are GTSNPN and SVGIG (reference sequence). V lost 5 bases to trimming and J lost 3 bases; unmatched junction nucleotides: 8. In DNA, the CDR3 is TGTGCCTGGGAAACAGGGGGCGCCGGTGGAAACACCATATATTTT. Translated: CAWETGGAGGNTIYF.

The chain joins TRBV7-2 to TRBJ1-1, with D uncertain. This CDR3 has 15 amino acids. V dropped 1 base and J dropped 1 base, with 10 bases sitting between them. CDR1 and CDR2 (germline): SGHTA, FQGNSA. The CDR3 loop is CASSLVEWGNTEAFF. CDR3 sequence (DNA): TGTGCCAGCAGCTTAGTGGAGTGGGGGAACACTGAAGCTTTCTTT.

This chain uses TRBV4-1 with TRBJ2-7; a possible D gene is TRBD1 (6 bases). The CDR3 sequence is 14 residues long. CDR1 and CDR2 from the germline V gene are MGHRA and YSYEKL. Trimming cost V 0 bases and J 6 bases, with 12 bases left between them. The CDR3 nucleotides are TGCGCCAGCAGCCAAGAACGAGGGGGTCCCGAGCAGTACTTC. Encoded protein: CASSQERGGPEQYF.

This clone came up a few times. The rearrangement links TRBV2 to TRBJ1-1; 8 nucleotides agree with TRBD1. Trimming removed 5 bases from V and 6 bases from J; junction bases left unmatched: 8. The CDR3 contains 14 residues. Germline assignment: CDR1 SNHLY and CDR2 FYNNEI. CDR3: CASSPTDRAAEAFF. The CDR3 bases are TGTGCCAGCAGTCCGACGGACAGGGCGGCTGAAGCTTTCTTT.

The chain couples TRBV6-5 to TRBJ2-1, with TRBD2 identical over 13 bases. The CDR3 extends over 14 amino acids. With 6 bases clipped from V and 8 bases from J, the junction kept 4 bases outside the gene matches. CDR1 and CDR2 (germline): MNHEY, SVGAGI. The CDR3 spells CASSGLAGDHEQFF. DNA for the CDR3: TGTGCCAGCAGCGGACTAGCGGGGGACCATGAGCAGTTCTTC.

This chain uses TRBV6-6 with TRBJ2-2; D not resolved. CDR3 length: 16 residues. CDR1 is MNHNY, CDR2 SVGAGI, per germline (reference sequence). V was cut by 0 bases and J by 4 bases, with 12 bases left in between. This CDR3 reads CASSYSRPEVTGELFF. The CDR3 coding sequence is TGTGCCAGCAGTTACTCGAGGCCCGAAGTCACCGGGGAGCTGTTTTTT.

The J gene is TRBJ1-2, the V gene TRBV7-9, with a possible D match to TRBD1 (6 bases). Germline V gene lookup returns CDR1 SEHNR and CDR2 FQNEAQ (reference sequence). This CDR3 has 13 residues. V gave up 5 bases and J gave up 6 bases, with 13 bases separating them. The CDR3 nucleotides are TGTGCCAGCAGCGCACCCAGGGGAGATGGCTACACCTTC. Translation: CASSAPRGDGYTF.

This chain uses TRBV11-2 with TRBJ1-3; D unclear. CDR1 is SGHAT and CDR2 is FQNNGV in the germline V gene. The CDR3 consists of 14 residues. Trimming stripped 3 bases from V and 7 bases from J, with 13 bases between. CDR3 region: CASSFEWDSNTIYF. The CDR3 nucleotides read TGTGCCAGCAGCTTCGAGTGGGATTCGAACACCATATATTTT.

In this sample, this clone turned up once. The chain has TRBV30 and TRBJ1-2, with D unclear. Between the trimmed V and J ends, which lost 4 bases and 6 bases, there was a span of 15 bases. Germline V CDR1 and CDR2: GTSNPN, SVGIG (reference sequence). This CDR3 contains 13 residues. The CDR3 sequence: CAWTGGSSDGYTF. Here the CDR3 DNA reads TGTGCCTGGACGGGAGGATCTTCCGATGGCTACACCTTC.

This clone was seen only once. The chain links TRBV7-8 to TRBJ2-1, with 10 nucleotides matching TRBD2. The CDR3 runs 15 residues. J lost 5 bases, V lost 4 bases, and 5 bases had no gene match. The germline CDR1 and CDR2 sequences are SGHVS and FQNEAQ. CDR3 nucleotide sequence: TGTGCCAGCAGCTCCCGGACTAGCGGACACAATGAGCAGTTCTTC. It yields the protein CASSSRTSGHNEQFF.

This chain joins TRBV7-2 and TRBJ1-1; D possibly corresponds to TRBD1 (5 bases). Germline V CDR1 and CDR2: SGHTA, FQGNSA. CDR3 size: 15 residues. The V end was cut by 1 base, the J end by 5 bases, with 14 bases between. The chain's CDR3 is CASSLGSGGGTEAFF. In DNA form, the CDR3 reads TGTGCCAGCAGCTTAGGGTCTGGCGGGGGGACTGAAGCTTTCTTT. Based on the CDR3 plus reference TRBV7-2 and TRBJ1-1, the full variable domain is GAGVSQSPSNKVTEKGKDVELRCDPISGHTALYWYRQSLGQGLEFLIYFQGNSAPDKSGLPSDRFSAERTGGSVSTLTIQRTQQEDSAVYLCASSLGSGGGTEAFFGQGTRLTVV.

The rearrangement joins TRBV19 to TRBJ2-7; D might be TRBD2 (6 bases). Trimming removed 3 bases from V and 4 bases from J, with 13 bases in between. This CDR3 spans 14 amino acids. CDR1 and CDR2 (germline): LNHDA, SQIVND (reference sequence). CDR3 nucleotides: TGTGCCAGTAGTATGACCCCAGGGAGGTACGAGCAGTACTTC. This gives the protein CASSMTPGRYEQYF.

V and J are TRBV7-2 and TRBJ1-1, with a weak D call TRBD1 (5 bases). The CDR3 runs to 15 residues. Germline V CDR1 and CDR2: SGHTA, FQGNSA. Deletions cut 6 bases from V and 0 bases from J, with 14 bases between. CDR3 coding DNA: TGTGCCAGCAGTCTCCAGGGAGGGGTGAACACTGAAGCTTTCTTT. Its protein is CASSLQGGVNTEAFF. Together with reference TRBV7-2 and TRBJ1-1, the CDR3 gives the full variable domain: GAGVSQSPSNKVTEKGKDVELRCDPISGHTALYWYRQSLGQGLEFLIYFQGNSAPDKSGLPSDRFSAERTGGSVSTLTIQRTQQEDSAVYLCASSLQGGVNTEAFFGQGTRLTVV.

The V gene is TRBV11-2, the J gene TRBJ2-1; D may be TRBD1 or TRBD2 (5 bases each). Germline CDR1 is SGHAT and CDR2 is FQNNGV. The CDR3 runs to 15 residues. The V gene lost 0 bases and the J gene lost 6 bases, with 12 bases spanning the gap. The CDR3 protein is CASSLESRGPNEQFF. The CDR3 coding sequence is TGTGCCAGCAGCTTAGAAAGTAGGGGACCCAATGAGCAGTTCTTC.

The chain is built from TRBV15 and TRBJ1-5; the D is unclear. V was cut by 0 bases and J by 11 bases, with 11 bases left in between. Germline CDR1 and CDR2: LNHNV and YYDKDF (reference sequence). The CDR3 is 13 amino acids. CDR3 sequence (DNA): TGTGCCACCAGCAGAGATAGGAGACGGGCCCAGCATTTT. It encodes CATSRDRRRAQHF.